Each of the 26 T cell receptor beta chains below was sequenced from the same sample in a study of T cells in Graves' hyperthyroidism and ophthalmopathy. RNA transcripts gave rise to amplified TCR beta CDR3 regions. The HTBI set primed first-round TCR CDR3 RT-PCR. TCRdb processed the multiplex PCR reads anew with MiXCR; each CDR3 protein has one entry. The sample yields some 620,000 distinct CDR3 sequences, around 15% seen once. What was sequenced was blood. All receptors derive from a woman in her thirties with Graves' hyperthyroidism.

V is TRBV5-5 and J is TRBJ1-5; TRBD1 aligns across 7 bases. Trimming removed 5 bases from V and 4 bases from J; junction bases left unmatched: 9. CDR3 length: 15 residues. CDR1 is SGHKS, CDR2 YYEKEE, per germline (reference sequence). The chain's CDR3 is CASSLQGFLNQPQHF. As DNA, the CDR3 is TGTGCCAGCAGTCTACAGGGGTTCCTAAATCAGCCCCAGCATTTT.

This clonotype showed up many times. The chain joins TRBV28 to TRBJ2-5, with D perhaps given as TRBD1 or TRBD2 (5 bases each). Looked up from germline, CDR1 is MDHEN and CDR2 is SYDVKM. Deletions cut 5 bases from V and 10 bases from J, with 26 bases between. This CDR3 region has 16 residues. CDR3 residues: CASSKNGYGLRVVQYF. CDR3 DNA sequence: TGTGCCAGCAGTAAAAATGGATACGGACTCAGGGTGGTCCAGTACTTC.

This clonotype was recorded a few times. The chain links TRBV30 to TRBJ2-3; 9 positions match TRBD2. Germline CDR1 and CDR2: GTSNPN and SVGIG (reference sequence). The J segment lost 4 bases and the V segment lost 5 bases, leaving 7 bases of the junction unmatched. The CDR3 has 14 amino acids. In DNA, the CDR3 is TGTGCCTGGGATCTAGCGGGGCGCGCAGATACGCAGTATTTT. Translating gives CAWDLAGRADTQYF.

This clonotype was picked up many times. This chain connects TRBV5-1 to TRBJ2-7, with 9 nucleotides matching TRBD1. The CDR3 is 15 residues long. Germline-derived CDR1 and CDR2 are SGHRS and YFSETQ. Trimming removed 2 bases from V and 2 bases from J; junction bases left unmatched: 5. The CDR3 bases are TGCGCCAGCAGCTTTTCGGGACAGGGTACCTACGAGCAGTACTTC. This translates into CASSFSGQGTYEQYF.

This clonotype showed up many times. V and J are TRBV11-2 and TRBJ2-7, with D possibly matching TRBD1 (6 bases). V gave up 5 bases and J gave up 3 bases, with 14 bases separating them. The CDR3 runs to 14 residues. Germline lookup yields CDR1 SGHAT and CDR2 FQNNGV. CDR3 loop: CASSPGYRDYEQYF. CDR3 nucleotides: TGTGCCAGCAGCCCCGGGTACAGGGACTACGAGCAGTACTTC. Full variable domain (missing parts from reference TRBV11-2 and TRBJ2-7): EAGVAQSPRYKIIEKRQSVAFWCNPISGHATLYWYQQILGQGPKLLIQFQNNGVVDDSQLPKDRFSAERLKGVDSTLKIQPAKLEDSAVYLCASSPGYRDYEQYFGPGTRLTVT.

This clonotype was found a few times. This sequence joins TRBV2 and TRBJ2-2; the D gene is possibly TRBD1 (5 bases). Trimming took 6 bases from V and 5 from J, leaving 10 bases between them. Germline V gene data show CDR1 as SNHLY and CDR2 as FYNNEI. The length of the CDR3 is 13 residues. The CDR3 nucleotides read TGTGCCAGCAGGGATCAGGGAACCGGGGAGCTGTTTTTT. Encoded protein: CASRDQGTGELFF.

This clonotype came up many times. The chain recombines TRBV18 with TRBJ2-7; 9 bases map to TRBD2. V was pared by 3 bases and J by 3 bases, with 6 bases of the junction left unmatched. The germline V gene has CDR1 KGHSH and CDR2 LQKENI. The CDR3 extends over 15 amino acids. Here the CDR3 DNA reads TGTGCCAGCTCACCTCCGACTAGCGGAGGCTACGAGCAGTACTTC. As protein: CASSPPTSGGYEQYF.

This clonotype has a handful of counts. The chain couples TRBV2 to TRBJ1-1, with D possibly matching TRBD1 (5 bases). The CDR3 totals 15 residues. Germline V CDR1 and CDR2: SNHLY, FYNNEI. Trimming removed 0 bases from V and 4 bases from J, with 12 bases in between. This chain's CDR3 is CASSEAGLGGTEAFF. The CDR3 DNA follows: TGTGCCAGCAGTGAAGCAGGCCTTGGGGGCACTGAAGCTTTCTTT.

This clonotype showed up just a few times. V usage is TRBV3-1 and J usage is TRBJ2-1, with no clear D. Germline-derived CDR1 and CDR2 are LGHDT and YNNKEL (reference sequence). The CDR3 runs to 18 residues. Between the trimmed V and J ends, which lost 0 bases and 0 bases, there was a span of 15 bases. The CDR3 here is CASSQEYAHLSSYNEQFF. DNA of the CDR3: TGTGCCAGCAGCCAAGAATATGCTCATTTAAGCTCCTACAATGAGCAGTTCTTC.

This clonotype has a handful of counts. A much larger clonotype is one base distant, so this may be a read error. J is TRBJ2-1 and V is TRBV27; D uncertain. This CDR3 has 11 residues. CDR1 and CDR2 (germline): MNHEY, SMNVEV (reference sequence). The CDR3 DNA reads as TGTGCCAGCAGTGCCTACAGTGAGCAGTTCTTC. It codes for CASSAYSEQFF.

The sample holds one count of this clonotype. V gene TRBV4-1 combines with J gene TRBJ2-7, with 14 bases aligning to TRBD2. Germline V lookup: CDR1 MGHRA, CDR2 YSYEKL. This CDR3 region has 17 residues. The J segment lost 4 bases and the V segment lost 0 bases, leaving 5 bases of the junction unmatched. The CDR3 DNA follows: TGCGCCAGCAGCCAAGATGTGGGGACTAGCGGGAGTTACGAGCAGTACTTC. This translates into CASSQDVGTSGSYEQYF.

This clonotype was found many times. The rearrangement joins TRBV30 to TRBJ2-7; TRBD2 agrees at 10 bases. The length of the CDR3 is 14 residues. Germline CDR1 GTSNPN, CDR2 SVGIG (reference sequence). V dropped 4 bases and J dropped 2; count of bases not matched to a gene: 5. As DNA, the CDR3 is TGTGCCTGGACCCCTCTAGCGGGAGCCTACGAGCAGTACTTC. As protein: CAWTPLAGAYEQYF.

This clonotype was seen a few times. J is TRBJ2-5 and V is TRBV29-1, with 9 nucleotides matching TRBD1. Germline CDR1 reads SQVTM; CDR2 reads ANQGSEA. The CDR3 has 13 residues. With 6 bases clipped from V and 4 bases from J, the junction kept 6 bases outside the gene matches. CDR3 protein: CSVPGTGLETQYF. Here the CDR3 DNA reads TGCAGCGTGCCCGGGACAGGGTTAGAGACCCAGTACTTC.

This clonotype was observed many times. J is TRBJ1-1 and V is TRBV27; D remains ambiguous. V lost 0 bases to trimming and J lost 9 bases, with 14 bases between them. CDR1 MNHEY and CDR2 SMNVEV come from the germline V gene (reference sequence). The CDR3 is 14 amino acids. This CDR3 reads CASSLSPGIGKAFF. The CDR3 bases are TGTGCCAGCAGTTTATCCCCTGGTATTGGGAAAGCTTTCTTT.

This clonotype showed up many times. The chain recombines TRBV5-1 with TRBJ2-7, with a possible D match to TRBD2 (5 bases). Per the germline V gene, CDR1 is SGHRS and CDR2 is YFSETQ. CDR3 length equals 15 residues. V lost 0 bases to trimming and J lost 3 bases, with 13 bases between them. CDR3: CASSLVSTNYYEQYF. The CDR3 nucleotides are TGCGCCAGCAGCTTGGTTTCGACTAACTACTACGAGCAGTACTTC.

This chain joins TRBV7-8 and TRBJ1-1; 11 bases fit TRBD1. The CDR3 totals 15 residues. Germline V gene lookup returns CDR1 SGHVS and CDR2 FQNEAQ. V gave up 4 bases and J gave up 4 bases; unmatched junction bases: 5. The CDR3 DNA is TGTGCCAGCAGCTGGGACAGGGGGTTGGTCACTGAAGCTTTCTTT. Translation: CASSWDRGLVTEAFF.

The CDR3 reads CAIGGQGARDSPLHF. In DNA, the CDR3 is TGTGCCATCGGGGGACAGGGGGCGAGGGATTCACCCCTCCACTTT. The rearrangement links TRBV10-3 to TRBJ1-6; 12 bases agree with TRBD1. The V gene's germline CDR1 is ENHRY and CDR2 SYGVKD. V dropped 8 bases and J dropped 8; count of bases not matched to a gene: 7. CDR3 size: 15 residues.

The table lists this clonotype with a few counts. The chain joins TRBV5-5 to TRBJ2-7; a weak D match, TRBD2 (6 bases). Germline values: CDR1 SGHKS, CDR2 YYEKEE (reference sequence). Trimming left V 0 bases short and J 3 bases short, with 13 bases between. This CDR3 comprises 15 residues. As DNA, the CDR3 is TGTGCCAGCAGCTTGGAAGGACTACCTCGCTACGAGCAGTACTTC. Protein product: CASSLEGLPRYEQYF.

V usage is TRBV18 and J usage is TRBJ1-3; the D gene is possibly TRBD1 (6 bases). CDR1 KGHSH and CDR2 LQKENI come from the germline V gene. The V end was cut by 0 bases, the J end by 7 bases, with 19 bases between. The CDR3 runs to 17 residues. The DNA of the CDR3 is TGTGCCAGCTCACCACCAAACAGGGCCGGGAGTCCGAACACCATATATTTT. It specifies CASSPPNRAGSPNTIYF.

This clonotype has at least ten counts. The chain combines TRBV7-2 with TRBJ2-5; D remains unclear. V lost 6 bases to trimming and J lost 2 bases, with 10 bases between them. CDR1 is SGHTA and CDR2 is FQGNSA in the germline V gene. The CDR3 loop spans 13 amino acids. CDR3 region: CASSLLRQETQYF. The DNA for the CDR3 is TGTGCCAGCAGTCTTTTGAGACAAGAGACCCAGTACTTC.

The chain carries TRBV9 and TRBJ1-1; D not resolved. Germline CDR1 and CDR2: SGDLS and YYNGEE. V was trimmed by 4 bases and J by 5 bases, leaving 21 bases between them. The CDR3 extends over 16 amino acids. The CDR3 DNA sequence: TGTGCCAGCAGCCCCTCCGGGAGGGCTGTGGGGACTGAAGCTTTCTTT. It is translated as CASSPSGRAVGTEAFF. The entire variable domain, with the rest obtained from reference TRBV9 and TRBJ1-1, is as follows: DSGVTQTPKHLITATGQRVTLRCSPRSGDLSVYWYQQSLDQGLQFLIQYYNGEERAKGNILERFSAQQFPDLHSELNLSSLELGDSALYFCASSPSGRAVGTEAFFGQGTRLTVV.

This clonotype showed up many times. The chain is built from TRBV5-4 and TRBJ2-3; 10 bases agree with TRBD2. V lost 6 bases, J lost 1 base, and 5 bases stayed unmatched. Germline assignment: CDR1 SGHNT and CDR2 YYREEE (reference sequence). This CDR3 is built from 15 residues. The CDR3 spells CASTTGTSGTDTQYF. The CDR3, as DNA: TGTGCCAGCACCACCGGGACTAGCGGCACAGATACGCAGTATTTT.

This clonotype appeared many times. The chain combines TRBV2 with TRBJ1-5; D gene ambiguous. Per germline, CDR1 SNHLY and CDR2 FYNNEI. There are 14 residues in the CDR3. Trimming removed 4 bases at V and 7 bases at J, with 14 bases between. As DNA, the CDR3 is TGTGCCAGCAGTGGTCGGCAGTTTAAACAGCCCCAGCATTTT. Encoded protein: CASSGRQFKQPQHF. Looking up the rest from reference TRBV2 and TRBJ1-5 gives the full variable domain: EPEVTQTPSHQVTQMGQEVILRCVPISNHLYFYWYRQILGQKVEFLVSFYNNEISEKSEIFDDQFSVERPDGSNFTLKIRSTKLEDSAMYFCASSGRQFKQPQHFGDGTRLSIL.

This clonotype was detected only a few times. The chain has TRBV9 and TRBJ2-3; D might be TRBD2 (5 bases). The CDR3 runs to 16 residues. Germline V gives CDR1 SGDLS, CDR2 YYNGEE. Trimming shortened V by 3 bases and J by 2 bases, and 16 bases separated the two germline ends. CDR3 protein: CASSAGLVRDTDTQYF. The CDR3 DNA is TGTGCCAGCAGCGCCGGACTGGTACGGGACACAGATACGCAGTATTTT.

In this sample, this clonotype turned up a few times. CDR3 coding DNA: TGTGCCAGCAGCCAAGGACAACGGGGGTTCTCCTACGAGCAGTACTTC. Its translation: CASSQGQRGFSYEQYF. This chain uses TRBV3-1 with TRBJ2-7; maybe TRBD2 (6 bases). The length of the CDR3 is 16 residues. Germline CDR1 is LGHDT and CDR2 is YNNKEL (reference sequence). V dropped 1 base and J dropped 0 bases, with 13 bases sitting between them.

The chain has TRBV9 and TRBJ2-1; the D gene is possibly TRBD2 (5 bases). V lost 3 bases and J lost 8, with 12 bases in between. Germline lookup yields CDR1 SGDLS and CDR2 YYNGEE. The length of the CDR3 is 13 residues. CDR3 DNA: TGTGCCAGCAGCGGTTCTAGCAAGGATGAGCAGTTCTTC. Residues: CASSGSSKDEQFF.